These T cell receptor beta chains were read from a single sample in a study of blood T cell repertoires in COVID-19. Method: immunoSEQ multiplex PCR; TCRdb's copy keeps in-frame clones and lacks some. The sample lists about 180,000 clones; 65% to 85% were seen once. Sequencing input: peripheral blood. The receptors come from a woman in her sixties or seventies with acute or convalescent COVID-19. Both conserved end residues are trimmed from each CDR3.

CDR3 length,V gene,J gene,CDR3 protein
14,TRBV5-1,TRBJ2-1,ASSLPAGNSYNEQF
12,TRBV6-5,TRBJ2-4,ASSRPGAKNIQY
14,TRBV7-8,TRBJ2-7,ASRPGLGQGGYEQY
13,TRBV28,TRBJ2-1,ASSLGGTGHNEQF
11,TRBV5-4,TRBJ1-2,ASSLVQSYGYT
13,TRBV5-1,TRBJ1-5,ASSLVAGANQPQH
12,TRBV9,TRBJ2-7,ASCPGTGGYEQY
13,TRBV6-5,TRBJ1-5,ASSKTGIRNQPQH
13,TRBV5-1,TRBJ2-2,ASSLAGGSGGELF
11,TRBV19,TRBJ2-7,ASSMGLAYEQY
15,TRBV18,TRBJ2-3,ASSPGASGGAGDTQY
13,TRBV7-2,TRBJ2-3,ASSLGGESTDTQY
12,TRBV11-2,TRBJ2-1,ASSGAGQYSEQF
17,TRBV7-8,TRBJ2-5,ASSLERRTSGGLQETQY
14,TRBV11-1,TRBJ2-5,ASSFGGAGGGETQY
12,TRBV6-5,TRBJ1-4,ASSSEGVGEKLF
13,TRBV7-3,TRBJ2-1,ASSAPRGAYNEQF
14,TRBV2,TRBJ2-3,ASRLGLAGLADTQY
10,TRBV11-2,TRBJ2-5,ASSPVQETQY
13,TRBV7-2,TRBJ2-3,ASSLTSDRTDTQY
16,TRBV3-1/TRBV3-2,TRBJ2-3,ASSPLNVGGSSTDTQY
11,TRBV2,TRBJ2-5,ASTTGRGETQY
15,TRBV10-1,TRBJ2-1,ASSATTGTSGYNEQF
12,TRBV4-3,TRBJ1-2,ASSQQGRDYGYT
14,TRBV9,TRBJ1-6,ASSAEATGGNSPLH
15,TRBV19,TRBJ2-3,ASSIGSSGAHIYTQY
12,TRBV19,TRBJ2-5,ASSLGGVQETQY
9,TRBV30,TRBJ1-2,ASTQGGGYT
13,TRBV6-2/TRBV6-3,TRBJ1-1,ASSYSRGLSTEAF
14,TRBV27,TRBJ2-4,ASAQGSFLAKNIQY
12,TRBV5-1,TRBJ2-5,ASGSGGAGETQY
13,TRBV28,TRBJ1-5,ASSSPTGKNQPQH
17,TRBV11-2,TRBJ2-3,ASSLGPRAIAGVTDTQY
9,TRBV14,TRBJ1-2,ASSQGGGYT
12,TRBV7-2,TRBJ2-3,ASSLVQRSDTQY
13,TRBV9,TRBJ2-3,ASSTGSGGADTQY
12,TRBV19,TRBJ1-2,ASSPRGANYGYT
14,TRBV6-2/TRBV6-3,TRBJ2-3,ASSYPDREGTDTQY
14,TRBV11-2,TRBJ2-7,ASSLDQSQGKHEQY
14,TRBV5-1,TRBJ2-3,ASSSKTGFSTDTQY
14,TRBV4-3,TRBJ2-1,ASSQAGTSGGLEQF
13,TRBV28,TRBJ2-1,ASSLSQGGYNEQF
14,TRBV7-2,TRBJ2-3,ASSFIGTSSADTQY
10,TRBV12-3/TRBV12-4,TRBJ1-2,ASSPTDYGYT
15,TRBV5-4,TRBJ2-2,ASSPLAGGAGTGELF
12,TRBV6-6,TRBJ2-2,ASIPLTATGELF
15,TRBV18,TRBJ1-4,ASSLPGQGALKEKLF
12,TRBV20-1,TRBJ2-3,SASLGSSTDTQY
13,TRBV6-5,TRBJ1-6,ASSYSRGDNSPLH
13,TRBV25-1,TRBJ1-4,ASSELGTGGEKLF
14,TRBV5-1,TRBJ2-2,ASSQSAARDAGELF
16,TRBV5-4,TRBJ1-1,ASSLAGVIGKVNTEAF